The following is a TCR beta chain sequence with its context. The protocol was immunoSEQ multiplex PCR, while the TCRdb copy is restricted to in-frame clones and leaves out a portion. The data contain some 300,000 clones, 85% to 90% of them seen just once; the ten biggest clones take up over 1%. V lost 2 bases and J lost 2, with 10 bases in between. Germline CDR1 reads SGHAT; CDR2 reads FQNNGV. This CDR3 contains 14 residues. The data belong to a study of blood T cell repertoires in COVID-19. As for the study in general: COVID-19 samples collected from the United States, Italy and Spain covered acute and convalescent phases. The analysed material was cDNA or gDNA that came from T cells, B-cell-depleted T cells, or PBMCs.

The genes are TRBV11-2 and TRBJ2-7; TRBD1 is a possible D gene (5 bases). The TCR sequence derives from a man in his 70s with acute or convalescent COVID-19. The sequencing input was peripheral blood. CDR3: CASSLSGKAYEQYF. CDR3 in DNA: TGTGCCAGCAGCTTATCAGGGAAAGCCTACGAGCAGTACTTC.